This T cell receptor beta chain was identified during a study of prognosis after radiotherapy for stage I lung cancer. About this clonotype: A much larger clone lies a single base off, so this may be a read error.

Multiplex PCR in two rounds served to amplify TCR beta CDR3 from genomic DNA. TRBV and TRBJ genes each had their own specific primers in first-round PCR. TCRdb recomputed calls from the multiplex PCR reads with MiXCR, one row per CDR3 protein. Of about 51,000 distinct CDR3 sequences in the sample, roughly 35% were seen once. Germline-derived CDR1 and CDR2 are SGDLS and YYNGEE. V lost 0 bases and J lost 6; bases outside the gene matches: 2. The CDR3 has 15 amino acids. The specimen comprised PBMCs, sampled before or after stereotactic body radiation therapy (not recorded which). The TCR was taken from a donor of 50 years or more with non-small cell lung cancer. The chain carries TRBV9 and TRBJ1-4; 10 nucleotides line up with TRBD1. CDR3 residues: CASSVEGTGDEKLFF. CDR3 nucleotide sequence: TGTGCCAGCAGCGTAGAAGGGACAGGGGATGAAAAACTGTTTTTT.